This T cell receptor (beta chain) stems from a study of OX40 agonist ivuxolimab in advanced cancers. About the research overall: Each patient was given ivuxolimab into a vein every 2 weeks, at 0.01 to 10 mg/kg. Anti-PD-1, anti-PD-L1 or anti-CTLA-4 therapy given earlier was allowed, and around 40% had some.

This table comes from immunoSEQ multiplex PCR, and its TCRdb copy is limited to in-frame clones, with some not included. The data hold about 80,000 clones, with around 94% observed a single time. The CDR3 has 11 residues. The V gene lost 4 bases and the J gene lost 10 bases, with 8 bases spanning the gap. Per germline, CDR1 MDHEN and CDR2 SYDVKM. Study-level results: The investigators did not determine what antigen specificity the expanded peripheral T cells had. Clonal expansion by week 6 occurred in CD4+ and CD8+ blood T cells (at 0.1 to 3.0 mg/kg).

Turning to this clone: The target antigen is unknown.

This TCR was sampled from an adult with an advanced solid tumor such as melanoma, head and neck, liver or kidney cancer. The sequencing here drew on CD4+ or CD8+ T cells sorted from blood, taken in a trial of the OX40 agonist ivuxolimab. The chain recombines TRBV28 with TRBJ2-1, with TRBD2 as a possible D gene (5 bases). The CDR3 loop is CASSWTVEQFF. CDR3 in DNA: TGTGCCAGCAGTTGGACTGTGGAGCAGTTCTTC.